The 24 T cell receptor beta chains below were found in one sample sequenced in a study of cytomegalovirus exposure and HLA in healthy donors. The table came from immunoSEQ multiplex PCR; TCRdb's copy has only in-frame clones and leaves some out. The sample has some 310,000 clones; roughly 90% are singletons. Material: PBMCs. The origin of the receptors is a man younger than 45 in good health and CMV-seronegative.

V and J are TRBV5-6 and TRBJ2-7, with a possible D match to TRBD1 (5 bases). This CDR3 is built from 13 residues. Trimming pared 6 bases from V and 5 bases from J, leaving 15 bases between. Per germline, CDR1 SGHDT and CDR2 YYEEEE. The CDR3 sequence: CASKFRVVDEQYF. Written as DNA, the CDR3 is TGTGCCAGCAAGTTCAGGGTTGTCGACGAGCAGTACTTC.

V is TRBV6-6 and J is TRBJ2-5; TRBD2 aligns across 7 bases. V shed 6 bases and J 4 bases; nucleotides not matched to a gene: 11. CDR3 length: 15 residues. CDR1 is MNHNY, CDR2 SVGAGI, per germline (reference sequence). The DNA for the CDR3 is TGTGCCAGCAGCCCCCTGGGGGGGGTTCGAGAGACCCAGTACTTC. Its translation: CASSPLGGVRETQYF.

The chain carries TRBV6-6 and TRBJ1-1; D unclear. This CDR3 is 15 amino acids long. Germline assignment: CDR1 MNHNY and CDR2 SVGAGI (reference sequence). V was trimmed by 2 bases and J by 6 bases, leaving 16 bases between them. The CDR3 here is CASSYGPARGAEAFF. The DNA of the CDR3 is TGTGCCAGCAGTTACGGCCCGGCGAGAGGTGCTGAAGCTTTCTTT.

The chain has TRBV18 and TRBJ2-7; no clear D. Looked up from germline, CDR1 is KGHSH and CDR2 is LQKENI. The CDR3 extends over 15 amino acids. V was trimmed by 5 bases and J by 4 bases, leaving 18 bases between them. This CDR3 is CASSLQVDLGYEQYF. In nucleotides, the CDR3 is TGTGCCAGCTCATTGCAGGTCGATTTGGGTTACGAGCAGTACTTC.

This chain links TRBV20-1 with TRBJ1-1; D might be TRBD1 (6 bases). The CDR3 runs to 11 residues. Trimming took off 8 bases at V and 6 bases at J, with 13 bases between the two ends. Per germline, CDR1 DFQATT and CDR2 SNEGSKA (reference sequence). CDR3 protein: CSSYRVPEAFF. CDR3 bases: TGCAGTTCCTACAGGGTTCCTGAAGCTTTCTTT.

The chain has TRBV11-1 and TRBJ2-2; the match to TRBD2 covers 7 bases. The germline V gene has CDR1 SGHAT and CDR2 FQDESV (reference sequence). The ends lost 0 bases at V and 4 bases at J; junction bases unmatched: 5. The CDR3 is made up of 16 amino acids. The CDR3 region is CASSLARRTSTGELFF. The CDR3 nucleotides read TGTGCCAGCAGCTTAGCGCGAAGGACTAGCACCGGGGAGCTGTTTTTT.

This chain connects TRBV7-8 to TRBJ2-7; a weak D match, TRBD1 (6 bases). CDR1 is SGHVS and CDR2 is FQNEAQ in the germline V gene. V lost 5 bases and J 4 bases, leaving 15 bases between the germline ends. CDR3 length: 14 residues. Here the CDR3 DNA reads TGTGCCAGCAGCGTAGAGGGACAAGATTACGAGCAGTACTTC. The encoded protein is CASSVEGQDYEQYF. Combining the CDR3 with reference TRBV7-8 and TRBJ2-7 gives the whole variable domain GAGVSQSPRYKVAKRGQDVALRCDPISGHVSLFWYQQALGQGPEFLTYFQNEAQLDKSGLPSDRFFAERPEGSVSTLKIQRTQQEDSAVYLCASSVEGQDYEQYFGPGTRLTVT.

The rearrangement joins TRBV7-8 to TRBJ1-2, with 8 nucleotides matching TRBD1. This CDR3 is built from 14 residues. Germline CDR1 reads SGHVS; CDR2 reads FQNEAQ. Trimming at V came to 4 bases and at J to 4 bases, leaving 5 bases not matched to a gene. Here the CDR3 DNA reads TGTGCCAGCAGCTCTACCGGGACAGGCTATGGCTACACCTTC. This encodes CASSSTGTGYGYTF.

CDR3 sequence: CASSHSGGSTDTQYF. The CDR3 region has the DNA TGCGCCAGCAGCCATAGCGGGGGTAGCACAGATACGCAGTATTTT. The rearrangement links TRBV5-1 to TRBJ2-3; 9 bases are a match to TRBD2. The CDR3 runs to 15 residues. From germline, CDR1 is SGHRS and CDR2 YFSETQ. Trimming removed 4 bases from V and 0 bases from J; junction bases left unmatched: 3.

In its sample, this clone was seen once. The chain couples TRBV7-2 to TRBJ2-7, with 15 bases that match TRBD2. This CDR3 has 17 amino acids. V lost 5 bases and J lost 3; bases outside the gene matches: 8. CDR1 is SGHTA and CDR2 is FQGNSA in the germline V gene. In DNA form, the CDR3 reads TGTGCCAGCAGCCCCCCCGGACTAGCGGGGGGGCTCTACGAGCAGTACTTC. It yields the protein CASSPPGLAGGLYEQYF.

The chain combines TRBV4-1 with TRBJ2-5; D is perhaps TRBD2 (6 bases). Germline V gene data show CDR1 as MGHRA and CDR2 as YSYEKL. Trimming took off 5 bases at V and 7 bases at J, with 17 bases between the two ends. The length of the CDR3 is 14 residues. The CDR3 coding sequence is TGCGCCAGCAGCTCCCCGGGACTTCGGGGGACCCAGTACTTC. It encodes CASSSPGLRGTQYF.

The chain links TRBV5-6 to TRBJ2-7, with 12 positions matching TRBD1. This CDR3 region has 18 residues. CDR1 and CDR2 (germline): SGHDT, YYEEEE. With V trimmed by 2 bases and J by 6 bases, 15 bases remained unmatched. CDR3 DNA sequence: TGTGCCAGCAGCTTTGGGACAGGGGGCAAAGGGTTAGATGTCGAGCAGTACTTC. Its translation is CASSFGTGGKGLDVEQYF. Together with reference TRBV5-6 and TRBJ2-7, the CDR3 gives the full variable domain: DAGVTQSPTHLIKTRGQQVTLRCSPKSGHDTVSWYQQALGQGPQFIFQYYEEEERQRGNFPDRFSGHQFPNYSSELNVNALLLGDSALYLCASSFGTGGKGLDVEQYFGPGTRLTVT.

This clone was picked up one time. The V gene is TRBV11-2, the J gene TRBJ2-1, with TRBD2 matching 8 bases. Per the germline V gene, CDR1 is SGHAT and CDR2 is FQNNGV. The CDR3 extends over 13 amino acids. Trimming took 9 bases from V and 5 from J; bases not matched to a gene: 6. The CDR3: CASQRGLNNEQFF. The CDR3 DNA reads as TGTGCCAGTCAGCGGGGGCTAAACAATGAGCAGTTCTTC.

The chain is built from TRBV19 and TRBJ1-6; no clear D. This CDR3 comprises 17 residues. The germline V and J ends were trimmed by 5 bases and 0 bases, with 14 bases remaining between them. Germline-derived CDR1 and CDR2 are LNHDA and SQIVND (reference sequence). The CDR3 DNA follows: TGTGCCAGTAGTTATCAGGCCGGGAGCTCCTATAATTCACCCCTCCACTTT. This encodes CASSYQAGSSYNSPLHF.

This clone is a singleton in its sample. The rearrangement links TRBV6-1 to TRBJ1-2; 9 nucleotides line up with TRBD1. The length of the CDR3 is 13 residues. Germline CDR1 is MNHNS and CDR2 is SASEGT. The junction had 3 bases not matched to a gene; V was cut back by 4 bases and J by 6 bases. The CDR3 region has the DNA TGTGCCAGCAGTGTTAGGACAGGGGATGGCTACACCTTC. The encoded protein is CASSVRTGDGYTF.

The CDR3 region is CASSFGQGSQYEQYF. For the CDR3, the DNA is TGTGCCAGCAGTTTCGGACAGGGGAGTCAGTACGAGCAGTACTTC. The V and J genes are TRBV6-6 and TRBJ2-7; 9 nucleotides align to TRBD1. V shed 4 bases and J 4 bases; nucleotides not matched to a gene: 8. The V gene's germline CDR1 is MNHNY and CDR2 SVGAGI (reference sequence). The CDR3 totals 15 residues.

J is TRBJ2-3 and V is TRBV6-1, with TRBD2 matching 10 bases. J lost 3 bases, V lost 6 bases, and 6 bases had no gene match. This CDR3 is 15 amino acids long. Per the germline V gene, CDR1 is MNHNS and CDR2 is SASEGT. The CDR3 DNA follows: TGTGCCAGCAGCAGCGGGGGGGCCGGAACAGATACGCAGTATTTT. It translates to CASSSGGAGTDTQYF.

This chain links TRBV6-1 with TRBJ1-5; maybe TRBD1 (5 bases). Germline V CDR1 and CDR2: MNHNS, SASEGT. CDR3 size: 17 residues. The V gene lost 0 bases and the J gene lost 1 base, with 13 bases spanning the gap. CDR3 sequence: CASSEAPGAVSNQPQHF. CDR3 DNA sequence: TGTGCCAGCAGTGAAGCGCCTGGGGCCGTCAGCAATCAGCCCCAGCATTTT.

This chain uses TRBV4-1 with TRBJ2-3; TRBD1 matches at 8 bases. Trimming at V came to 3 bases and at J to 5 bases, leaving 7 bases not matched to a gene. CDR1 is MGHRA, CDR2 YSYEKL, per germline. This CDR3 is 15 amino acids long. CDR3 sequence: CASSQRQGRIDTQYF. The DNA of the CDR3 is TGCGCCAGCAGCCAGAGACAGGGGAGGATAGATACGCAGTATTTT.

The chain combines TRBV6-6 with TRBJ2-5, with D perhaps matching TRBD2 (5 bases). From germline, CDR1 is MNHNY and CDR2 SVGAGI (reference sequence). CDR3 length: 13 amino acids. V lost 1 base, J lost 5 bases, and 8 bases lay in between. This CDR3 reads CASSYWGAETQYF. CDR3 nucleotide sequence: TGTGCCAGCAGTTACTGGGGAGCGGAGACCCAGTACTTC.

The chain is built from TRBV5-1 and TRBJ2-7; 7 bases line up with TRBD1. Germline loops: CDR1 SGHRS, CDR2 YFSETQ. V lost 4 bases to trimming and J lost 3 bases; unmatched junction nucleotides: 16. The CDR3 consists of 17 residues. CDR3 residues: CASSARIFDRVSYEQYF. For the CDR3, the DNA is TGCGCCAGCAGCGCACGCATATTCGACAGGGTAAGCTACGAGCAGTACTTC. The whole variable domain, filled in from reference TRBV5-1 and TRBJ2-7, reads KAGVTQTPRYLIKTRGQQVTLSCSPISGHRSVSWYQQTPGQGLQFLFEYFSETQRNKGNFPGRFSGRQFSNSRSEMNVSTLELGDSALYLCASSARIFDRVSYEQYFGPGTRLTVT.

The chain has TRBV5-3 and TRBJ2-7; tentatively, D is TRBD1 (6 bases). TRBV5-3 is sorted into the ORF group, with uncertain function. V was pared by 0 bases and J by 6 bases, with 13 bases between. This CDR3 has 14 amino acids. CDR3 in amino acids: CARSLAPDSGEQYF. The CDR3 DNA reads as TGTGCCAGAAGCTTGGCCCCGGACAGTGGCGAGCAGTACTTC.

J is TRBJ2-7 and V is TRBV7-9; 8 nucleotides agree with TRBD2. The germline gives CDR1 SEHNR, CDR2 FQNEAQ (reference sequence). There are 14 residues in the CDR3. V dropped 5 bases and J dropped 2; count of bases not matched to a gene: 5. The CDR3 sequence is CASSARGLAYEQYF. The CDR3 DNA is TGTGCCAGCAGCGCAAGGGGACTAGCCTACGAGCAGTACTTC. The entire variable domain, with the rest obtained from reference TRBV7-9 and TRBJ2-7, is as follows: DTGVSQNPRHKITKRGQNVTFRCDPISEHNRLYWYRQTLGQGPEFLTYFQNEAQLEKSRLLSDRFSAERPKGSFSTLEIQRTEQGDSAMYLCASSARGLAYEQYFGPGTRLTVT.

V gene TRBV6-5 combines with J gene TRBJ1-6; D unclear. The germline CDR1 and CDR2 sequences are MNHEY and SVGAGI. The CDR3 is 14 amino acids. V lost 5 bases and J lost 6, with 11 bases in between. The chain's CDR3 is CASSELGSNSPLHF. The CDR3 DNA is TGTGCCAGCAGTGAATTGGGGAGTAATTCACCCCTCCACTTT.